The clone carrying this TCR beta chain was observed a handful of times. Antigen unknown. TCRB transcripts that were expressed got sequenced, as all of the isolated RNA had been reverse transcribed. Produced via immunoSEQ multiplex PCR; TCRdb's table is partial and in-frame only. The sample contains about 290,000 clones, about 7.8% of which appear only once. The sample belongs to a study of beta chain features in type 1 diabetes. General observations from the study: In the patient group, naive, central memory and Treg TCRB repertoires seemed more alike than in the healthy donor group. Diminished insertions and augmented deletions at VDJ junctions characterized type 1 diabetes patients.

The CDR3 is made up of 14 amino acids. Germline CDR1 and CDR2: MNHNS and SASEGT. The chain uses TRBV6-1 and TRBJ2-4; D gene unclear. The sample comprised central memory CD4+ T cells from blood. The clonotype originates from a young woman in good health. The CDR3 region has the DNA TGTGGCGTAGTCTGGCCTGGGGCCAAAAACATTCAGTACTTC. Translated: CGVVWPGAKNIQYF.